The 10 T cell receptor beta chains below come from one sample, sequenced in a study of blood T cell repertoires in COVID-19 (TCRdb year 2020). The method behind the library was the immunoSEQ multiplex PCR assay. Here the immuneACCESS table is served through TCRdb, limited to in-frame sequences with V and J called. Missing clones are a known gap in these copies; in checked studies unresolved V genes cover under half, and the rest lacks a known reason. The sample contains roughly 250,000 clones, about 87% of them found a single time. In total, the top ten clones hold 3% to 4.5% of the sample. The sample comprised peripheral blood. The receptors originated from a woman aged 35 to 49 with acute or convalescent COVID-19.

The gene calls are TRBV30 and TRBJ1-5, with D perhaps matching TRBD1 (5 bases). CDR3 length: 16 amino acids. Trimming removed 3 bases at V and 2 bases at J, with 17 bases between. The germline V gene encodes CDR1 GTSNPN and CDR2 SVGIG (reference sequence). The CDR3 is CAWSLEDTGGNQPQHF. Here the CDR3 DNA reads TGTGCCTGGAGCTTAGAGGACACCGGAGGCAATCAGCCCCAGCATTTT.

This clone has just one count. This rearrangement joins TRBV5-4 to TRBJ1-2, with D unclear. Trimming cost V 2 bases and J 2 bases, with 7 bases left between them. This CDR3 comprises 13 residues. Germline assignment: CDR1 SGHNT and CDR2 YYREEE (reference sequence). The CDR3 is CASSLEVNYGYTF. CDR3 coding DNA: TGTGCCAGCAGCTTAGAGGTCAACTATGGCTACACCTTC.

The CDR3 DNA is TGTGCCAGGGACAGGGGGCAGGGTGGCTACACCTTC. Translated: CARDRGQGGYTF. The chain links TRBV30 to TRBJ1-2; 12 bases match TRBD1. J gave up 7 bases and V 8 bases, and 5 bases lay outside the gene matches. Looked up from germline, CDR1 is GTSNPN and CDR2 is SVGIG (reference sequence). This CDR3 comprises 12 residues.

The chain joins TRBV5-1 to TRBJ2-5, with 7 bases matching TRBD1. Looked up from germline, CDR1 is SGHRS and CDR2 is YFSETQ. Trimming removed 4 bases from V and 0 bases from J; junction bases left unmatched: 6. The CDR3 runs 15 residues. Here the CDR3 reads CASSPRGNNQETQYF. The DNA for the CDR3 is TGCGCCAGCAGCCCCAGGGGGAATAACCAAGAGACCCAGTACTTC.

This rearrangement joins TRBV30 to TRBJ1-1, with D unresolved. The CDR3 runs 15 residues. Trimming stripped 2 bases from V and 5 bases from J, with 18 bases between. The germline V gene encodes CDR1 GTSNPN and CDR2 SVGIG (reference sequence). Here the CDR3 reads CAWSNTGLVRTEAFF. DNA for the CDR3: TGTGCCTGGAGTAATACGGGATTGGTACGGACTGAAGCTTTCTTT.

The chain links TRBV30 to TRBJ1-6; 8 positions agree with TRBD1. The CDR3 runs 14 residues. CDR1 is GTSNPN and CDR2 is SVGIG in the germline V gene (reference sequence). V lost 2 bases, J lost 8 bases, and 5 bases stayed unmatched. This CDR3 reads CAWSSQGAYSPLHF. As DNA, the CDR3 is TGTGCCTGGAGTTCCCAGGGGGCTTATTCACCCCTCCACTTT.

This rearrangement joins TRBV2 to TRBJ2-1; a weak D match, TRBD2 (6 bases). This CDR3 is 15 amino acids long. The germline CDR1 and CDR2 sequences are SNHLY and FYNNEI. V lost 5 bases and J lost 3, with 14 bases in between. CDR3 loop: CASSRGTVVYNEQFF. The DNA for the CDR3 is TGTGCCAGCAGTCGGGGGACCGTCGTCTACAATGAGCAGTTCTTC.

The chain couples TRBV7-6 to TRBJ2-1, with 11 bases fitting TRBD2. CDR3 size: 13 residues. The germline V gene encodes CDR1 SGHVS and CDR2 FNYEAQ. With V trimmed by 5 bases and J by 12 bases, 6 bases remained unmatched. The CDR3 DNA sequence: TGTGCCAGCAGCCCGAGGACTAGCGGGCTGCAGTTCTTC. Translation gives CASSPRTSGLQFF.

As DNA, the CDR3 is TGTGCCACCAGTGACCCCAAGCGGGGGAGGTATGAGCAGTTCTTC. Protein: CATSDPKRGRYEQFF. V and J are TRBV24-1 and TRBJ2-1, with 8 bases identical to TRBD2. The V segment lost 4 bases and the J segment 8 bases; nucleotides outside the gene matches: 9. Germline CDR1 KGHDR, CDR2 SFDVKD. The CDR3 is 15 amino acids.

The rearrangement links TRBV24-1 to TRBJ2-3; 8 nucleotides line up with TRBD2. CDR3 length: 17 amino acids. CDR1 and CDR2 from the germline V gene are KGHDR and SFDVKD. V gave up 0 bases and J gave up 2 bases; unmatched junction bases: 6. CDR3 protein: CATSDLAGTRYTDTQYF. CDR3 coding DNA: TGTGCCACCAGTGATTTGGCTGGGACTAGGTACACAGATACGCAGTATTTT.